Here is one TCR beta chain with its context. The antigen remains undetermined. The study reverse transcribed the entire isolated RNA, so it sequenced expressed TCRB transcripts. The repertoire was sequenced with immunoSEQ multiplex PCR; TCRdb's copy has only in-frame clones and lacks some. The data contain 150,000 to 200,000 clones, 63% of them singletons. Cells sorted by CD45RO/CCR7/CD25/CD127/CD95/CD27 comprised CD4+ naive, central memory, regulatory and stem cell-like memory cells. The CDR3 runs to 12 residues. Germline V lookup: CDR1 SGHTA, CDR2 FQGNSA. Trimming took off 6 bases at V and 0 bases at J, with 4 bases between the two ends. The sample belongs to a study of beta chain features in type 1 diabetes. Study-level results: Fewer junction insertions and more nucleotide deletions appeared in type 1 diabetes patients. Using cDNA template may skew counts toward highly expressing activated cells. Comparison showed that naive, central memory and Treg TCRB repertoires appeared more similar among patients than among healthy donors. Significant though moderate, a shortening of TCRB CDR3s appeared in all four CD4+ subsets of Type 1 diabetes patients.

Sequencing was done on a sample of naive CD4+ T cells from blood. This sequence originates from a man under 40 with type 1 diabetes. The chain uses TRBV7-2 and TRBJ2-3; D is ambiguous. This CDR3 reads CASRSSTDTQYF. DNA of the CDR3: TGTGCCAGCAGGTCTAGCACAGATACGCAGTATTTT.